This entry describes one T cell receptor beta chain. The assay was immunoSEQ multiplex PCR, and TCRdb's table has in-frame clones only and misses some. Here the sample spans some 110,000 clones, just under 95% being singletons. This CDR3 is built from 15 residues. V was trimmed by 2 bases and J by 7 bases, leaving 14 bases between them. Germline assignment: CDR1 SNHLY and CDR2 FYNNEI. The data are from a study of T cell changes during pregnancy in multiple sclerosis. V usage is TRBV2 and J usage is TRBJ1-4; D remains unclear. The sequencing here drew on peripheral blood, taken after pregnancy. This clonotype was obtained from a female donor with multiple sclerosis, enrolled in a pregnancy study. The CDR3 DNA follows: TGTGCCAGCAGTGAAAGTTACGGAGGGCGTGAAAAACTGTTTTTT. Translation gives CASSESYGGREKLFF.